The entry that follows covers one TCR beta chain sequence. Its antigen remains unidentified. No base qualities exist here, and no much larger clone lies one base off it. This sample is drawn from a study of regulatory T cells in long-lasting Graves disease (dated by TCRdb to 2020 to 2022). At the level of the whole study: Persistent Graves' disease meant more than 5 years of antithyroid drug treatment with TSH receptor autoantibodies that stayed positive. In the clinical cohort, patients with persistent Graves' disease had used antithyroid drugs for an average of about 9.3 years. The study was registered as a clinical trial and conducted in China. A total of roughly 35 samples were covered by TCR sequencing, comprising approximately 13 persistent and about 20 newly diagnosed Graves' disease patients. Patients with persistent Graves' disease were compared with patients with newly diagnosed Graves' disease using TCR sequencing and RNA sequencing of peripheral blood. The full study reports these points: The authors acknowledged the small sample size as a limitation that may reduce accuracy. Because the primary lesion, thyroid tissue, could not be accessed, the study looked at peripheral blood alone. Persistent Graves' disease patients showed lower TCR Shannon entropy and fewer highly expanded clones than newly diagnosed patients, suggesting clonal expansion. Persistent disease showed preferential use of TRBV28, TRBJ1-2 and TRBJ2-5, whereas newly diagnosed disease favored TRBV20-1 and TRBJ2-1. Patients with persistent disease shared more public clonotypes (fewer than 3,000) than newly diagnosed patients did (966). Sequencing and analysis were limited to the TCR beta chain.

Receptor libraries were prepared by multiplex PCR. For sequencing, an Illumina HiSeq 4000 was employed. iRepertoire HTBI primers and Arm-PCR amplification of CDR3 regions were used to construct TCR beta libraries. Before sequencing, the PCR products underwent gel purification. Under the source paper's analysis protocol: Across samples, roughly 60 TRBV and 13 to 15 TRBJ segments were identified and used for gene usage analysis of CDR3 amino acid clonotypes. COPE and FqMerger were used to merge the filtered high-quality paired reads into contigs. Contigs were aligned with BLAST to IMGT TRBV, TRBD and TRBJ reference genes, and CDR3 was defined per IMGT. Highly expanded clones were defined as clonotypes with a frequency above 0.1%. Shannon entropy was used to measure repertoire diversity, and the Gini coefficient was used to measure V-J evenness. Public clonotypes were defined as clonotypes shared by more than one individual. In-frame beta chains were kept once TCRdb had trimmed the public reads at Q25 with fastp and called clones with MiXCR. Rows matching on CDR3 protein sequence are summarized as one entry with the most common DNA and genes. These V and J calls are TCRdb output, not the study's own analysis. The sample data list about 300,000 distinct CDR3 sequences, and roughly a fifth of these were observed just once. The ten top clones hold roughly 56% of the sample.

What this sample's time point label stands for: persistent/refractory GD, antithyroid drugs over 5 years with positive TRAb. For both TCR sequencing and RNA sequencing, RNA was extracted from PBMCs in TRIzol. Graves' disease was diagnosed according to American Thyroid Association guidelines. Recruitment of patients was carried out at an endocrinology department in Xi'an, China. Each patient gave 9 to 10 milliliters of peripheral blood, collected in an EDTA anticoagulant tube. Ficoll Paque Plus density gradient separation was used to isolate PBMCs, and no further T cell sorting was performed. An Agilent 2100 Bioanalyzer and agarose gel were used to check RNA quality, and a NanoDrop 2000 was used to measure RNA concentration. The germline V gene yields MNHNS for CDR1 and SASEGT for CDR2. V and J lose 8 bases and 2 bases, and a span of 10 bases separates them. Measured from the cysteine to the phenylalanine, the CDR3 is 12 residues long. The read is trimmed to its CDR3 DNA, 36 bases read in frame from base 1.

This sequence uses TRBV6-1 and TRBJ2-7; the D gene is unclear. This clonotype was obtained from a female donor with Graves disease. Sequences were derived from peripheral blood mononuclear cells (PBMCs), sampled when the disease was refractory, from a patient treated with antithyroid drugs. The CDR3 is CASSEVPYEQYF. Read as DNA, the sequence is TGTGCCAGCTCCGAGGTCCCCTACGAGCAGTACTTC.